This TCR beta chain was found in a study of Ad26.COV2.S vaccination and SARS-CoV-2 variants. Study-level results: With respect to non-spike TCR breadth, vaccine and placebo recipients were similar. Placebo recipients showed lower spike-specific TCR breadth than vaccinees. Marked by substantial breadth, spike-specific CD8+ and CD4+ T cell responses were reportedly seen after vaccination.

V was cut by 4 bases and J by 5 bases, with 12 bases left in between. The CDR3 sequence is 14 residues long. CDR1 LNHDA and CDR2 SQIVND come from the germline V gene (reference sequence). This clone was seen a few times. The antigen is undetermined. The table came from immunoSEQ multiplex PCR; TCRdb's copy has only in-frame clones and leaves some out. The repertoire holds 100,000 or so clones, around three quarters seen once, with 15% to 20% in the top ten. Sequencing was performed on peripheral blood, taken after recovery from COVID-19. This chain links TRBV19 with TRBJ1-5; D might be TRBD1 (5 bases). The receptor's source is a human donor who had recovered from COVID-19. CDR3 in DNA: TGTGCCAGTAGTACGGACATATACGATCAGCCCCAGCATTTT. Its translation is CASSTDIYDQPQHF.